This T cell receptor (beta chain) was retrieved from a study of blood T cells in healthy people across ages. Study-wide findings and caveats: Older age went with lower TCR beta diversity per million T cells, in a roughly linear way. Long-lived donors carried more naive CD4+ cells and greater diversity than aged donors.

The study isolated at least 7 million PBMCs from each sample. Together with a sample-barcoded 5' primer, a J-beta primer mix was included in a second PCR lasting about 6 to 11 cycles. Each CDR3 protein gets one entry after TCRdb re-called the 5' RACE reads with MiXCR. The sample carries 1.6 million or so distinct CDR3 sequences, about 35% recorded once. Losses at the gene ends were 3 bases for V and 4 bases for J; bases not matched to a gene: 9. The CDR3 runs 16 residues. The germline V gene encodes CDR1 KGHSH and CDR2 LQKENI. As regards this clonotype: Its antigen is unknown.

J is TRBJ1-5 and V is TRBV18, with 7 positions matching TRBD1. The TCR comes from a woman in her 30s in good health. Sequencing was carried out using blood. The CDR3 DNA reads as TGTGCCAGCTCACCTCGGGGGGAACAGGGGAATCAGCCCCAGCATTTT. It specifies CASSPRGEQGNQPQHF.